This T cell receptor (beta chain) was sequenced during a study of T cells in Graves' hyperthyroidism and ophthalmopathy. Germline assignment: CDR1 SGHRS and CDR2 YFSETQ. The CDR3 runs 15 residues. V lost 1 base to trimming and J lost 3 bases; unmatched junction nucleotides: 6. Researchers took RNA transcripts and amplified the TCR beta CDR3 regions from them. TCR CDR3 regions were first amplified by RT-PCR with HTBI primers. TCRdb itself ran the multiplex PCR reads through MiXCR, one entry per CDR3 protein. Of some 500,000 distinct CDR3 sequences in the sample, about an eighth are singletons; the top ten hold about a sixth. This clonotype was observed a few times. Its matching antigen is unknown. Among the patients, aged 18 to 65, hyperthyroidism was newly diagnosed and had lasted under 2 months. Study results and limitations: Researchers found most expanded thyroid clonotypes above 0.001 in blood as well.

Sequenced: blood. The source is a woman younger than 35 with Graves' hyperthyroidism. The chain carries TRBV5-1 and TRBJ2-7; 8 positions match TRBD2. The DNA for the CDR3 is TGCGCCAGCAGCTTGCAAGCGGGAGTGATCTACGAGCAGTACTTC. It yields the protein CASSLQAGVIYEQYF.